A selection of T cell receptor beta chains follows, all from one sample in a study of T cells after posttransplantation cyclophosphamide. This table comes from immunoSEQ multiplex PCR, and its TCRdb copy is limited to in-frame clones, with some not included. Of 3,500 to 4,000 clones in the sample, about 62% were seen once. Sequencing was carried out using memory CD8+ T cells sorted from blood. These receptors all come from a man aged 30 to 45 in good health and a related stem cell transplant donor. Both conserved end residues are trimmed from each CDR3. Clone size is not always given. Where it is, it says once, few, many or a class for expanded clones.

TRBV4-2 | . | ASSQETASSTEAF
TRBV29-1 | . | SVYLQGPYEQY
TRBV13 | medium-sized | ASSYPSGVGNEQF
TRBV10-3 | . | AISEQGTGELF
TRBV11-3 | . | ASSPVRQGKNQPQH
TRBV4-3 | . | ASSQDQVGTGELF
TRBV5-1 | . | ASSLGGLYEQY
TRBV28 | . | ASSLRADNKNEQF
TRBV7-2 | . | ASSRRNRGQETQY
TRBV6-4 | . | ASSGDGNTDTQY
TRBV5-1 | . | ASSSMGQGISSYNEQF
TRBV4-1 | once | ASSPRAVSNQPQH
TRBV10-3 | . | AISESVVGGAIWDEQF
TRBV6-1 | few | ASSLAGGSTDTQY
TRBV4-3 | once | ASSPNTGTYEQY